The rows below give T cell receptor beta chains drawn from one sample of a study of regulatory T cells in long-lasting Graves disease. MiXCR was run by TCRdb on the multiplex PCR reads, yielding one entry per CDR3 protein. The sample lists about 470,000 distinct CDR3 sequences; 15% were seen once. The sample was also linked to a second study, of T cells in Graves' hyperthyroidism and ophthalmopathy.

The sequencing here drew on peripheral blood mononuclear cells (PBMCs), taken at new diagnosis, from a patient treated with antithyroid drugs. These receptors all stem from a woman under 40 with Graves disease. Both conserved end residues are part of each CDR3.

J gene | V gene | CDR3 protein
TRBJ1-1 | TRBV13 | CASSSTGNGDTEAFF
TRBJ2-1 | TRBV6-2/TRBV6-3 | CASSYSGLAGSSYNEQFF
TRBJ2-7 | TRBV29-1 | CSAQRLAGDVGQYF
TRBJ2-7 | TRBV10-3 | CAIMRGGEQYF
TRBJ2-7 | TRBV12-3/TRBV12-4 | CASSPLGGVYEQYF
TRBJ2-1 | TRBV29-1 | CSVERESGNEQFF
NA | TRBV12-5 | CASGFGYEQYF
TRBJ2-7 | TRBV12-3/TRBV12-4 | CASSSQRLAVTYEQYF
TRBJ2-3 | TRBV12-3/TRBV12-4 | CASSLMTSLDTDTQYF
TRBJ2-1 | TRBV28 | CASSLGLAGEGWPNEQFF
TRBJ1-1 | TRBV5-1 | CASSLREQGQELDTEAFF
TRBJ1-2 | TRBV6-2/TRBV6-3 | CASRLGGYTF
TRBJ2-7 | TRBV6-1 | CASRSSYEQYF
TRBJ2-1 | TRBV24-1 | CATSDFGGDEQFF
TRBJ2-5 | TRBV29-1 | CSVGRDSWETQYF
TRBJ2-3 | TRBV5-1 | CASSRVGGMADTQYF
TRBJ1-2 | TRBV20-1 | CSATQTSANYGYTF
TRBJ1-1 | TRBV5-1 | CASSSSDRRVTEAFF
TRBJ2-7 | TRBV10-3 | CAISLGPTYEQYF
TRBJ2-2 | TRBV24-1 | CATSDGAVDTGELFF
TRBJ1-1 | TRBV5-1 | CASTGGTAWNTEAFF
TRBJ2-7 | TRBV4-2 | CASSPTSGSPAEQYF
TRBJ2-1 | TRBV11-2 | CASSLVNSGTLLEQFF